These 21 T cell receptor beta chains originate from one sample sequenced in a study of CD8+CD57+ T cells in acquired aplastic anemia. Template material for TCR beta VDJ and CDR3 profiling consisted of genomic DNA. One entry per CDR3 protein, called by TCRdb with MiXCR from the reads. The sample carries around 180,000 distinct CDR3 sequences, 63% recorded once. What was sequenced was sorted CD4+, CD8+, or CD8+CD57+ T cells (not recorded which) from PBMCs. The receptors were sampled from a human donor in good health.

This clonotype was counted ten times or more. The chain couples TRBV15 to TRBJ2-7; 14 nucleotides match TRBD2. With 5 bases clipped from V and 7 bases from J, the junction kept 4 bases outside the gene matches. Germline CDR1 reads LNHNV; CDR2 reads YYDKDF (reference sequence). This CDR3 region has 14 residues. The CDR3 region has the DNA TGTGCCACCAGCCCCAGGACTAGCGGGGGGGAGCAGTACTTC. Its translation is CATSPRTSGGEQYF. Combining the CDR3 with reference TRBV15 and TRBJ2-7 gives the whole variable domain DAMVIQNPRYQVTQFGKPVTLSCSQTLNHNVMYWYQQKSSQAPKLLFHYYDKDFNNEADTPDNFQSRRPNTSFCFLDIRSPGLGDTAMYLCATSPRTSGGEQYFGPGTRLTVT.

The chain couples TRBV20-1 to TRBJ2-5; a weak D match, TRBD2 (6 bases). Trimming pared 3 bases from V and 6 bases from J, leaving 20 bases between. The CDR3 sequence is 15 residues long. Germline V gene lookup returns CDR1 DFQATT and CDR2 SNEGSKA (reference sequence). The DNA for the CDR3 is TGCAGTGCTAGTTCCGGGGGAGTGGCCTTCCAGACCCAGTACTTC. This encodes CSASSGGVAFQTQYF.

Notes on this clonotype: This may come from a read error, since a much larger clone is one base off. The CDR3 loop is CASSQFLTSTETQHF. DNA for the CDR3: TGTGCCAGCAGTCAATTTTTGACTAGCACAGAGACCCAGCACTTC. The V and J genes are TRBV2 and TRBJ2-5, with TRBD2 matching 7 bases. Germline CDR1 and CDR2: SNHLY and FYNNEI. CDR3 length: 15 amino acids.

The rearrangement joins TRBV7-3 to TRBJ2-7; 7 bases line up with TRBD2. Trimming removed 5 bases from V and 2 bases from J; junction bases left unmatched: 12. The germline V gene encodes CDR1 SGHTA and CDR2 FQGTGA. This CDR3 has 16 residues. CDR3 nucleotides: TGTGCCAGCAGCCCGTTCGGGGGAGGGCGAACCTACGAGCAGTACTTC. Residues: CASSPFGGGRTYEQYF.

This clonotype was seen only a few times. V usage is TRBV11-2 and J usage is TRBJ2-3; TRBD2 aligns across 8 bases. V was pared by 1 base and J by 2 bases, with 8 bases of the junction left unmatched. Germline loops: CDR1 SGHAT, CDR2 FQNNGV. The CDR3 is 17 amino acids. The CDR3 DNA reads TGTGCCAGCAGCTTAGCAGCCGGGACTAGACTCACAGATACGCAGTATTTT. This gives the protein CASSLAAGTRLTDTQYF. Combining the CDR3 with reference TRBV11-2 and TRBJ2-3 gives the whole variable domain EAGVAQSPRYKIIEKRQSVAFWCNPISGHATLYWYQQILGQGPKLLIQFQNNGVVDDSQLPKDRFSAERLKGVDSTLKIQPAKLEDSAVYLCASSLAAGTRLTDTQYFGPGTRLTVL.

This sequence joins TRBV5-6 and TRBJ2-5; 7 bases map to TRBD1. Germline V CDR1 and CDR2: SGHDT, YYEEEE. The CDR3 covers 16 residues. V shed 4 bases, J shed 0 bases, and the junction held 9 bases outside the gene matches. In DNA form, the CDR3 reads TGTGCCAGCAGCCAATCTCGGGACAGCTACCAAGAGACCCAGTACTTC. Amino acids: CASSQSRDSYQETQYF. Full variable domain (missing parts from reference TRBV5-6 and TRBJ2-5): DAGVTQSPTHLIKTRGQQVTLRCSPKSGHDTVSWYQQALGQGPQFIFQYYEEEERQRGNFPDRFSGHQFPNYSSELNVNALLLGDSALYLCASSQSRDSYQETQYFGPGTRLLVL.

This clonotype was detected a few times. The genes are TRBV20-1 and TRBJ2-7; D tentatively reads TRBD1 or TRBD2 (5 bases each). Trimming stripped 6 bases from V and 2 bases from J, with 14 bases between. Germline assignment: CDR1 DFQATT and CDR2 SNEGSKA (reference sequence). The CDR3 is 13 residues long. Written as DNA, the CDR3 is TGCAGTGCGACCGGGACGGGGACCTACGAGCAGTACTTC. Translated: CSATGTGTYEQYF.

V and J are TRBV5-6 and TRBJ1-6; unclear D gene. This CDR3 has 13 residues. Per germline, CDR1 SGHDT and CDR2 YYEEEE. Trimming stripped 0 bases from V and 6 bases from J, with 4 bases between. This chain's CDR3 is CASSLDPNSPLHF. As DNA, the CDR3 is TGTGCCAGCAGCTTGGACCCTAATTCACCCCTCCACTTT.

This clonotype was counted at least ten times. The V gene is TRBV5-5, the J gene TRBJ2-7; D gene ambiguous. Trimming removed 0 bases from V and 3 bases from J, with 19 bases in between. Germline CDR1 is SGHKS and CDR2 is YYEKEE (reference sequence). The CDR3 extends over 17 amino acids. The DNA of the CDR3 is TGTGCCAGCAGCTTGGCCCGTTTCAGTACAGTGGTCTACGAGCAGTACTTC. As protein: CASSLARFSTVVYEQYF. The full variable domain, rest sourced from reference TRBV5-5 and TRBJ2-7, is DAGVTQSPTHLIKTRGQQVTLRCSPISGHKSVSWYQQVLGQGPQFIFQYYEKEERGRGNFPDRFSARQFPNYSSELNVNALLLGDSALYLCASSLARFSTVVYEQYFGPGTRLTVT.

CDR3 in amino acids: CASSGQGQYYEQYF. Here the CDR3 DNA reads TGTGCCAGCAGCGGCCAGGGACAGTACTACGAGCAGTACTTC. The rearrangement joins TRBV12-3 or TRBV12-4 to TRBJ2-7, with 7 bases identical to TRBD1. The CDR3 is 14 residues long. The V gene end was trimmed by 6 bases and the J gene end by 3 bases; junction bases not matched to a gene: 8.

This clonotype has more than one count but fewer than ten. The gene calls are TRBV20-1 and TRBJ2-5; the D call may be TRBD1 or TRBD2 (6 bases each). The germline gives CDR1 DFQATT, CDR2 SNEGSKA (reference sequence). The V end was cut by 3 bases, the J end by 10 bases, with 27 bases between. CDR3 size: 16 residues. CDR3 loop: CSASASVTATRGDQYF. The CDR3 DNA sequence: TGCAGTGCTAGTGCGTCGGTAACCGCTACGAGGGGGGACCAGTACTTC.

This clonotype was detected a few times. In nucleotides, the CDR3 is TGTGCCAGCAGCTTGGATGGGGCGCAAGCTTTCTTT. Protein product: CASSLDGAQAFF. This rearrangement joins TRBV5-4 to TRBJ1-1; perhaps TRBD1 as D (5 bases). Trimming pared 0 bases from V and 9 bases from J, leaving 9 bases between. CDR1 is SGHNT and CDR2 is YYREEE in the germline V gene (reference sequence). The CDR3 has 12 residues.

This chain joins TRBV11-3 and TRBJ2-7; D is possibly TRBD2 (7 bases). V was trimmed by 0 bases and J by 7 bases, leaving 13 bases between them. The CDR3 covers 14 residues. Per the germline V gene, CDR1 is SGHNT and CDR2 is YENEEA. DNA for the CDR3: TGTGCCAGCAGCTTAGAATCGGGGGGACATGAGCAGTACTTC. Amino acid sequence: CASSLESGGHEQYF.

This clonotype was counted once. The chain has TRBV2 and TRBJ1-5, with D tentatively TRBD1 (5 bases). Germline CDR1 reads SNHLY; CDR2 reads FYNNEI. The CDR3 totals 14 residues. With 6 bases removed from V and 3 bases from J, the gap between germline ends came to 12 bases. CDR3 residues: CASRTGRNNQPQHF. In DNA form, the CDR3 reads TGTGCCAGCAGGACGGGACGGAACAATCAGCCCCAGCATTTT.

V is TRBV9 and J is TRBJ1-2; D uncertain. Between the trimmed V and J ends, which lost 5 bases and 6 bases, there was a span of 11 bases. Germline loops: CDR1 SGDLS, CDR2 YYNGEE. The CDR3 length is 12 residues. The CDR3, as DNA: TGTGCCAGCAGAAGAATATCGGATGGCTACACCTTC. Translated, it gives CASRRISDGYTF.

V and J are TRBV2 and TRBJ2-1, with 12 positions matching TRBD2. The CDR3 is 18 amino acids. Unmatched junction bases numbered 7, after V lost 2 bases and J lost 2 bases. Per germline, CDR1 SNHLY and CDR2 FYNNEI. The CDR3, as DNA: TGTGCCAGCAGTGAACTGCCTAGCGGGAGGGGGCCCTACAATGAGCAGTTCTTC. Translating gives CASSELPSGRGPYNEQFF.

The chain has TRBV29-1 and TRBJ2-2, with TRBD2 as a possible D gene (5 bases). The germline V gene encodes CDR1 SQVTM and CDR2 ANQGSEA. With 1 base removed from V and 7 bases from J, the gap between germline ends came to 13 bases. The CDR3 is 14 residues long. CDR3 nucleotides: TGCAGCGTTGAAGTCCCTAGAGGGATCGGGGAGCTGTTTTTT. Translated: CSVEVPRGIGELFF.

About this clonotype: The junction differs from germline at one of its ends, possibly a read error. The chain's CDR3 is CASSLTGGVTEAFF. The CDR3, as DNA: TGTGCCAGCAGCCTAACAGGGGGTGTTACTGAAGCTTTCTTT. J is TRBJ1-1 and V is TRBV7-3, with 8 bases that match TRBD1. The CDR3 contains 14 residues. Germline-derived CDR1 and CDR2 are SGHTA and FQGTGA.

A few counts support this clonotype. A clone one base away is much larger, so this may be a read error. The chain joins TRBV20-1 to TRBJ2-1, with 11 bases that match TRBD2. V dropped 5 bases and J dropped 6; count of bases not matched to a gene: 12. The germline V gene encodes CDR1 DFQATT and CDR2 SNEGSKA (reference sequence). The CDR3 totals 16 residues. As DNA, the CDR3 is TGCAGTGCTGGCGACAGCCGCACTAGCGGGGGCAATGAGCAGTTCTTC. Translated: CSAGDSRTSGGNEQFF.

Turning to this clonotype: A much more abundant neighbour one base away suggests this may be a read error. The J gene is TRBJ2-1, the V gene TRBV11-3; D remains unclear. Germline CDR1 SGHNT, CDR2 YENEEA. The CDR3 is 12 amino acids. V was clipped by 8 bases and J by 6 bases, with 11 bases between them. CDR3 bases: TGTGCCAGCGGCACCTGGGCCAATGAGCAGTTCTTC. Translation: CASGTWANEQFF.

The chain recombines TRBV20-1 with TRBJ1-2; D is possibly TRBD1 (5 bases). This CDR3 contains 16 residues. Trimming took off 0 bases at V and 4 bases at J, with 18 bases between the two ends. The germline V gene encodes CDR1 DFQATT and CDR2 SNEGSKA (reference sequence). CDR3 in DNA: TGCAGTGCTAGAGAAAGAAGGGATGGAGGGGCCTATGGCTACACCTTC. It yields the protein CSARERRDGGAYGYTF.